These T cell receptor beta chains were read from a single sample in a study of OX40 agonist ivuxolimab in advanced cancers. Data came from immunoSEQ multiplex PCR; TCRdb stores just in-frame clones and leaves some out. The sample records about 41,000 clones, approximately 89% being singletons. Sequencing was performed on CD4+ or CD8+ T cells sorted from blood, taken in a trial of the OX40 agonist ivuxolimab. Receptor source: an adult with an advanced solid tumor such as melanoma, head and neck, liver or kidney cancer. The CDR3 runs from the conserved cysteine through the conserved F or W. Fields, in order: J gene, clone size, D gene, V gene, CDR3 protein, CDR3 DNA. A D gene is named only where the DNA matches it firmly. Not all rows give a size; the values are once, few, many and, for expanded clones, a class.

TRBJ2-3 . . TRBV18 CASSRITDTQYF TGTGCCAGCTCTCGTATCACAGATACGCAGTATTTT
TRBJ1-1 . TRBD1 TRBV7-9 CASSPSTGGGTEAFF TGTGCCAGCAGCCCCTCGACAGGGGGCGGCACTGAAGCTTTCTTT
TRBJ1-5 . . TRBV18 CASSPGSQPQHF TGTGCCAGCTCACCAGGGAGCCAGCCCCAGCATTTT
TRBJ2-5 . . TRBV2 CASTPAWSTETQYF TGTGCCAGCACCCCGGCCTGGTCGACAGAGACCCAGTACTTC
TRBJ1-6 . TRBD1 TRBV10-3 CAITSGDRLTGSYNSPLHF TGTGCCATCACCAGCGGGGACAGGCTGACGGGATCCTATAATTCACCCCTCCACTTT
TRBJ1-2 . TRBD1 TRBV7-6 CASSLGQGFFEGYTF TGTGCCAGCAGCTTGGGACAGGGCTTCTTTGAAGGCTACACCTTC
TRBJ2-5 . TRBD1 TRBV19 CASSVWTGQGETQYF TGTGCCAGTAGTGTGTGGACAGGGCAGGGGGAGACCCAGTACTTC
TRBJ2-7 few . TRBV7-2 CASSFGTGEQYF TGTGCCAGCAGCTTCGGGACGGGTGAGCAGTACTTC
TRBJ2-7 . . TRBV7-9 CASSPGEITYYEQYF TGTGCCAGCAGCCCGGGAGAGATAACTTACTACGAGCAGTACTTC
TRBJ2-7 . . TRBV28 CASRGAGTSYEQYF TGTGCCAGCAGGGGGGCCGGGACCTCCTACGAGCAGTACTTC
TRBJ1-3 . . TRBV19 CASSPGGNTIYF TGTGCCAGTAGTCCCGGGGGAAACACCATATATTTT
TRBJ1-2 . . TRBV7-2 CASSLGEGYGYTF TGTGCCAGCAGCTTAGGGGAGGGTTATGGCTACACCTTC
TRBJ2-6 few TRBD1 TRBV11-2 CASGPRGRGTGANVLTF TGTGCCAGCGGTCCCAGGGGGCGCGGTACAGGGGCCAACGTCCTGACTTTC
TRBJ2-7 . TRBD2 TRBV5-6 CASSHFGLAASYEQYF TGTGCCAGCAGCCATTTTGGGCTAGCGGCATCCTACGAGCAGTACTTC
TRBJ2-7 medium-sized TRBD1 TRBV7-2 CASSLAGGYNSYEQYF TGTGCCAGCAGCTTGGCAGGGGGCTACAACTCCTACGAGCAGTACTTC
TRBJ2-2 . TRBD1 TRBV11-1 CASSRWTGTNTGELFF TGTGCCAGCAGCCGCTGGACAGGGACGAACACCGGGGAGCTGTTTTTT
TRBJ2-4 . . TRBV14 CASSQVGSLTKNIQYF TGTGCCAGCAGCCAGGTGGGCAGCCTAACCAAAAACATTCAGTACTTC
TRBJ2-7 . TRBD2 TRBV4-2 CASSPGREATYEQYF TGTGCCAGCAGCCCGGGTCGGGAGGCCACCTACGAGCAGTACTTC
TRBJ1-1 . . TRBV10-3 CAISEVTENTEAFF TGTGCCATCAGTGAGGTCACCGAAAACACTGAAGCTTTCTTT
TRBJ1-5 few . TRBV2 CASTLAGYNQPQHF TGTGCCAGCACCCTTGCAGGGTATAATCAGCCCCAGCATTTT
TRBJ1-2 . TRBD1 TRBV10-3 CAISSTGDYGYTF TGTGCCATCAGTTCGACAGGGGACTATGGCTACACCTTC
TRBJ2-7 . TRBD2 TRBV27 CASSLGTSGRLTYEQYF TGTGCCAGCAGTTTAGGGACTAGCGGGAGGTTAACCTACGAGCAGTACTTC
TRBJ2-7 . TRBD1 TRBV10-2 CASSQDRGYEQYF TGCGCCAGCAGTCAAGACAGGGGCTACGAGCAGTACTTC
TRBJ1-3 . TRBD1 TRBV13 CASSLGAQGANTIYF TGTGCCAGCAGCTTAGGGGCACAGGGGGCGAACACCATATATTTT
TRBJ1-2 . . TRBV6-6 CASSPPTWGYTF TGTGCCAGCAGCCCCCCCACCTGGGGCTACACCTTC
TRBJ2-1 . . TRBV21-1 CASTVDRGPSSYNEQFF TGTGCCAGCACCGTTGACAGGGGCCCAAGCTCCTACAATGAGCAGTTCTTC